Following are 23 T cell receptor beta chains from one sample sequenced in a study of PD-1 blockade in classical Hodgkin lymphoma. Profiling relied on immunoSEQ multiplex PCR, and the TCRdb table lists in-frame clones only, not all of them. The sample lists about 46,000 clones; 65% to 85% were seen once. In every patient, relapse followed autologous stem cell transplantation, while exposure to brentuximab vedotin differed. The sample consisted of peripheral blood mononuclear cells (PBMCs), taken at baseline. These receptor sequences come from a human donor with classical Hodgkin lymphoma.

The chain is built from TRBV9 and TRBJ2-7, with TRBD2 identical over 8 bases. J lost 7 bases, V lost 3 bases, and 9 bases had no gene match. CDR1 is SGDLS, CDR2 YYNGEE, per germline. The CDR3 extends over 14 amino acids. The CDR3 reads CASSAGLASGEQYF. CDR3 nucleotide sequence: TGTGCCAGCAGCGCAGGACTAGCATCGGGGGAGCAGTACTTC.

The DNA of the CDR3 is TGTGCCAGCAGGCGGGGGGAAGGGGATACGCAGTATTTT. It specifies CASRRGEGDTQYF. The V call is TRBV7-8, the J call TRBJ2-3; 8 positions match TRBD2. The germline gives CDR1 SGHVS, CDR2 FQNEAQ. V shed 6 bases, J shed 6 bases, and the junction held 5 bases outside the gene matches. CDR3 length equals 13 residues. The full variable domain, completed using reference TRBV7-8 and TRBJ2-3, is GAGVSQSPRYKVAKRGQDVALRCDPISGHVSLFWYQQALGQGPEFLTYFQNEAQLDKSGLPSDRFFAERPEGSVSTLKIQRTQQEDSAVYLCASRRGEGDTQYFGPGTRLTVL.

The rearrangement joins TRBV11-3 to TRBJ1-2; 8 bases agree with TRBD1. V lost 3 bases and J lost 8; bases outside the gene matches: 14. This CDR3 is built from 16 residues. Germline CDR1 is SGHNT and CDR2 is YENEEA. The CDR3 loop is CASSLGTDRENYGYTF. For the CDR3, the DNA is TGTGCCAGCAGCTTGGGGACGGACAGGGAGAATTACGGCTACACCTTC.

V gene TRBV25-1 combines with J gene TRBJ2-3, with TRBD1 as a possible D gene (6 bases). Germline V gene sequence: CDR1 MGHDK, CDR2 SYGVNS. Trimming took off 4 bases at V and 0 bases at J, with 14 bases between the two ends. The CDR3 loop spans 16 amino acids. The CDR3 DNA is TGTGCCAGCAGTGGCCTTGCAGGGGATAGCACAGATACGCAGTATTTT. Translating gives CASSGLAGDSTDTQYF. The complete variable domain, with remaining parts taken from reference TRBV25-1 and TRBJ2-3, reads EADIYQTPRYLVIGTGKKITLECSQTMGHDKMYWYQQDPGMELHLIHYSYGVNSTEKGDLSSESTVSRIRTEHFPLTLESARPSHTSQYLCASSGLAGDSTDTQYFGPGTRLTVL.

This clone was seen only once. V and J are TRBV5-1 and TRBJ2-2, with TRBD2 identical over 11 bases. Germline values: CDR1 SGHRS, CDR2 YFSETQ. The CDR3 sequence is 16 residues long. The V and J ends lost 5 bases and 7 bases, in that order; junction bases with no gene match: 10. CDR3 bases: TGCGCCAGCAGGTCTAGCGGGGGGACCCTTGGCGGGGAGCTGTTTTTT. Translated: CASRSSGGTLGGELFF. Full variable domain (missing parts from reference TRBV5-1 and TRBJ2-2): KAGVTQTPRYLIKTRGQQVTLSCSPISGHRSVSWYQQTPGQGLQFLFEYFSETQRNKGNFPGRFSGRQFSNSRSEMNVSTLELGDSALYLCASRSSGGTLGGELFFGEGSRLTVL.

The chain links TRBV7-6 to TRBJ2-5; a weak D match, TRBD1 (6 bases). V dropped 4 bases and J dropped 0 bases, with 9 bases sitting between them. The CDR3 is made up of 14 amino acids. Germline CDR1 and CDR2: SGHVS and FNYEAQ. In nucleotides, the CDR3 is TGTGCCAGCAGCTACCGGGACAACCAAGAGACCCAGTACTTC. Encoded protein: CASSYRDNQETQYF.

This clone was recorded a few times. This rearrangement joins TRBV11-3 to TRBJ2-2; TRBD2 is a possible D gene (5 bases). The germline V gene encodes CDR1 SGHNT and CDR2 YENEEA. V was shortened by 6 bases and J by 5 bases, with 16 bases between the two germline ends. This CDR3 is built from 15 residues. The CDR3 bases are TGTGCCAGCAGTTTTACGGGATACGAGACCGGGGAGCTGTTTTTT. Translating it yields CASSFTGYETGELFF.

V and J are TRBV19 and TRBJ1-1; 8 bases are a match to TRBD1. CDR1 is LNHDA, CDR2 SQIVND, per germline (reference sequence). After removal of 7 bases from V and 6 bases from J, the junction contained 19 bases not matched to a gene. The CDR3 extends over 17 amino acids. CDR3 DNA sequence: TGTGCCAGTACTCCGACAGGGGCCAACCGCCGGGTGTCTGAAGCTTTCTTT. Its translation: CASTPTGANRRVSEAFF.

V usage is TRBV5-6 and J usage is TRBJ1-2; weak D call: TRBD1 (6 bases). V lost 4 bases, J lost 7 bases, and 20 bases lay in between. CDR1 and CDR2 (germline): SGHDT, YYEEEE. The CDR3 has 15 amino acids. The CDR3 protein is CASSTLRRGIGGYTF. CDR3 bases: TGTGCCAGCAGCACTCTACGTAGGGGGATAGGTGGCTACACCTTC.

The chain couples TRBV5-1 to TRBJ2-5, with a possible D match to TRBD2 (7 bases). CDR1 SGHRS and CDR2 YFSETQ come from the germline V gene. V was cut by 3 bases and J by 5 bases, with 17 bases left in between. This CDR3 has 15 amino acids. The CDR3 region is CASSSEGGAAETQYF. In nucleotides, the CDR3 is TGCGCCAGCAGCTCGGAGGGGGGGGCGGCGGAGACCCAGTACTTC.

The chain combines TRBV10-3 with TRBJ2-1; no definite D call. This CDR3 has 15 amino acids. V was trimmed by 3 bases and J by 0 bases, leaving 9 bases between them. Per germline, CDR1 ENHRY and CDR2 SYGVKD. For the CDR3, the DNA is TGTGCCATCAGTGAAGGTGGCAGCTCCTACAATGAGCAGTTCTTC. Amino acid sequence: CAISEGGSSYNEQFF.

This sequence joins TRBV9 and TRBJ1-5; D remains unclear. Trimming cost V 0 bases and J 3 bases, with 10 bases left between them. Germline V gives CDR1 SGDLS, CDR2 YYNGEE. The CDR3 has 15 residues. CDR3 amino acids: CASSVGSGDNQPQHF. The CDR3 DNA reads TGTGCCAGCAGCGTAGGATCTGGGGACAATCAGCCCCAGCATTTT.

This chain links TRBV28 with TRBJ1-5; 7 nucleotides match TRBD1. J was trimmed by 5 bases and V by 7 bases; bases with no gene match: 11. The CDR3 consists of 15 residues. Germline CDR1 MDHEN, CDR2 SYDVKM. In nucleotides, the CDR3 is TGTGCCAGCACTCCCAGGGGGGCATGGTATCAGCCCCAGCATTTT. It specifies CASTPRGAWYQPQHF.

The J gene is TRBJ2-1, the V gene TRBV27, with 11 bases lining up with TRBD2. The germline CDR1 and CDR2 sequences are MNHEY and SMNVEV (reference sequence). J lost 9 bases, V lost 6 bases, and 4 bases had no gene match. This CDR3 comprises 13 residues. DNA of the CDR3: TGTGCCAGCAGGGTAGCGGGAGGGGCTGAGCAGTTCTTC. It is translated as CASRVAGGAEQFF.

The chain employs TRBV28 and TRBJ2-2, with 12 nucleotides matching TRBD1. CDR1 is MDHEN and CDR2 is SYDVKM in the germline V gene. This CDR3 has 18 amino acids. V shed 5 bases, J shed 5 bases, and the junction held 12 bases outside the gene matches. CDR3 in amino acids: CASSPAPGTGGRTGELFF. The DNA for the CDR3 is TGTGCCAGCAGTCCAGCCCCCGGGACAGGGGGCCGGACCGGGGAGCTGTTTTTT.

Points on this clone: Other nucleotide sequences from this sample produce the same CDR3. The gene calls are TRBV5-1 and TRBJ2-3; 7 nucleotides agree with TRBD1. This CDR3 comprises 14 residues. Trimming at V came to 2 bases and at J to 2 bases, leaving 2 bases not matched to a gene. Per germline, CDR1 SGHRS and CDR2 YFSETQ. The CDR3 DNA is TGCGCCAGCAGCTTCGGACAGGCCACAGATACGCAGTATTTT. Translating it yields CASSFGQATDTQYF.

The rearrangement links TRBV25-1 to TRBJ2-2; D uncertain. V was cut by 1 base and J by 5 bases, with 8 bases left in between. CDR1 is MGHDK, CDR2 SYGVNS, per germline. This CDR3 comprises 14 residues. The CDR3 region is CASSEFGLTGELFF. DNA of the CDR3: TGTGCCAGCAGTGAATTTGGGTTGACCGGGGAGCTGTTTTTT.

V and J are TRBV6-1 and TRBJ1-2; TRBD1 matches 10 bases. Germline V gene sequence: CDR1 MNHNS, CDR2 SASEGT. There are 14 residues in the CDR3. V was pared by 6 bases and J by 2 bases, with 3 bases of the junction left unmatched. CDR3 DNA sequence: TGTGCCAGCAGCCAGGGACAGGGGAACTATGGCTACACCTTC. The encoded protein is CASSQGQGNYGYTF.

The V call is TRBV5-6, the J call TRBJ2-2, with a weak D call TRBD1 (6 bases). The CDR3 totals 13 residues. Germline V lookup: CDR1 SGHDT, CDR2 YYEEEE. Trimming took off 10 bases at V and 0 bases at J, with 10 bases between the two ends. This chain's CDR3 is CAGQFANTGELFF. The CDR3 DNA reads as TGTGCCGGACAGTTCGCGAACACCGGGGAGCTGTTTTTT.

The CDR3 nucleotides are TGTGCCAGCAGTTCTCTGGACGGGCTAAGCTCCTATAATTCACCCCTCCACTTT. This sequence encodes CASSSLDGLSSYNSPLHF. This chain joins TRBV28 and TRBJ1-6; D not resolved. V gave up 4 bases and J gave up 0 bases, with 16 bases separating them. The CDR3 runs 18 residues. Germline V CDR1 and CDR2: MDHEN, SYDVKM. The whole variable domain, remainder taken from reference TRBV28 and TRBJ1-6, is DVKVTQSSRYLVKRTGEKVFLECVQDMDHENMFWYRQDPGLGLRLIYFSYDVKMKEKGDIPEGYSVSREKKERFSLILESASTNQTSMYLCASSSLDGLSSYNSPLHFGNGTRLTVT.

This clone was observed once. V usage is TRBV7-9 and J usage is TRBJ1-1, with no clear D. V was pared by 5 bases and J by 3 bases, with 13 bases between. The CDR3 contains 14 residues. Germline CDR1 reads SEHNR; CDR2 reads FQNEAQ (reference sequence). CDR3 in DNA: TGTGCCAGCAGCCATCACGCGGTCTACACTGAAGCTTTCTTT. Its translation: CASSHHAVYTEAFF.

The chain has TRBV25-1 and TRBJ2-7; 9 nucleotides match TRBD1. The V gene's germline CDR1 is MGHDK and CDR2 SYGVNS. V lost 4 bases to trimming and J lost 2 bases; unmatched junction nucleotides: 12. The CDR3 runs to 17 residues. CDR3 sequence (DNA): TGTGCCAGCAGTGGGTATGCCGGGACAGGGAACCCCTACGAGCAGTACTTC. Translated: CASSGYAGTGNPYEQYF.

CDR3 sequence (DNA): TGTGCCAGCAGCTTCCTAGCGGGGACAGGTCAGAAAGAGACCCAGTACTTC. It encodes CASSFLAGTGQKETQYF. The chain is built from TRBV7-8 and TRBJ2-5, with D tentatively TRBD2 (9 bases). Germline-derived CDR1 and CDR2 are SGHVS and FQNEAQ. This CDR3 comprises 17 residues. V lost 3 bases and J 3 bases, leaving 20 bases between the germline ends.